This T cell receptor beta chain was found in a study of CD8 T cells in acute hepatitis C reinfection. Study summary: CD8+ T cells specific for HCV NS3-1073 were sequenced. Points from the study as a whole: Preferential TRBV04 and TRBV06 usage appeared in all groups and was not explained by the naive pool. A V04-02/J02-02 clonotype was among over ten public ones, independent of outcome.

Regarding this clone: Its specificity is not known.

Measured with immunoSEQ multiplex PCR; TCRdb has only the in-frame clones, and not every one. The repertoire consists of tens of thousands of clones, with 75% to 90% occurring once and the leading ten covering around 9.9%. The CDR3 extends over 16 amino acids. V was shortened by 0 bases and J by 6 bases, with 19 bases between the two germline ends. Per the germline V gene, CDR1 is SGDLS and CDR2 is YYNGEE. Time point reported: naive CD8 control sorted from an acute-time-point sample. Specimen: naive CD8+ T cells from PBMCs. This rearrangement joins TRBV9 to TRBJ2-7, with D perhaps assigned TRBD1 or TRBD2 (5 bases each). The clonotype originates from a young woman who spontaneously cleared hepatitis C infection. The CDR3 sequence: CASSVEGEGFGSEQYF. The CDR3 coding sequence is TGTGCCAGCAGCGTAGAGGGTGAGGGGTTTGGCTCCGAGCAGTACTTC.